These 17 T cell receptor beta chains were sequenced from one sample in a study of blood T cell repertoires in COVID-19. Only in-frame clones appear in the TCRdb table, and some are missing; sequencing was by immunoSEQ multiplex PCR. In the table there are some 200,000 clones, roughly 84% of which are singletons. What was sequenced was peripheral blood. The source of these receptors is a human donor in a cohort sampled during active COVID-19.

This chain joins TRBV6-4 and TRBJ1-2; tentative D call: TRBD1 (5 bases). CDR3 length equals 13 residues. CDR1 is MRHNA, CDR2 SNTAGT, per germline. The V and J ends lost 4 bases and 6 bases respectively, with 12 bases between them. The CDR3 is CASSVRQGHGYTF. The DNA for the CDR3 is TGTGCCAGCAGTGTTAGGCAGGGCCATGGCTACACCTTC.

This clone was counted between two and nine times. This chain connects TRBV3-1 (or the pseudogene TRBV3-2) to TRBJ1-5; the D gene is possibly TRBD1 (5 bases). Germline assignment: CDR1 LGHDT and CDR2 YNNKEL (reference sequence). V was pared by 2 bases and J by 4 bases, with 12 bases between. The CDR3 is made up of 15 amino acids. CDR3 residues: CASSQQGNGNQPQHF. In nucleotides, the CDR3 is TGTGCCAGCAGCCAACAGGGTAATGGGAATCAGCCCCAGCATTTT.

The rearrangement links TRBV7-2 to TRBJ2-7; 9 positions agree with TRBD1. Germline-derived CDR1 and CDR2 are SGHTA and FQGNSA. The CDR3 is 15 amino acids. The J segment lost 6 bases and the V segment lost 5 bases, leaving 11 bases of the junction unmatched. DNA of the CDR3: TGTGCCAGCAGCGCCCGACAGGGGGTGTATGCCGAGCAGTACTTC. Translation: CASSARQGVYAEQYF.

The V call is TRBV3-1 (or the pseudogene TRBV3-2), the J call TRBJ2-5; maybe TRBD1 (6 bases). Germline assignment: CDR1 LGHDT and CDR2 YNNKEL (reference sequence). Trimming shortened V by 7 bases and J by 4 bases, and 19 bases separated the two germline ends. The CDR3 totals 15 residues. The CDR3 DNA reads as TGTGCCAGCAACATGGGGGCAGGGGAAGGAGAGACCCAGTACTTC. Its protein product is CASNMGAGEGETQYF.

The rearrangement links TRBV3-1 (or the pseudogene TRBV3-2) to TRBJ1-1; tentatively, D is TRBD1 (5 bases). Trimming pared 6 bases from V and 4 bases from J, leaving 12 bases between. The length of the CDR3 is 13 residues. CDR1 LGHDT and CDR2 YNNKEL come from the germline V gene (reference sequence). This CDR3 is CASSLGGGTEAFF. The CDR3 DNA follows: TGTGCCAGCAGTCTGGGGGGGGGCACTGAAGCTTTCTTT.

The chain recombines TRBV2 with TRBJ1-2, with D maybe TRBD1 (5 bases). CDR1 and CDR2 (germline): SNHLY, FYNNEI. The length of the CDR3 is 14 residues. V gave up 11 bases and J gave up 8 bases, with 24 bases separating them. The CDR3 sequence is CARSLPGAPQGYTF. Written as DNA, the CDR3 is TGTGCCCGCTCTTTACCTGGGGCCCCGCAGGGCTACACCTTC.

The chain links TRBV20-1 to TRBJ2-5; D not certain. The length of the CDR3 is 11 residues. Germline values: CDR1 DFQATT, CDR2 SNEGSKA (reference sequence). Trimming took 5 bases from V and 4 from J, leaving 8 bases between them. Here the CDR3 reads CSAAGGETQYF. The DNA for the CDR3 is TGCAGTGCTGCCGGTGGAGAGACCCAGTACTTC.

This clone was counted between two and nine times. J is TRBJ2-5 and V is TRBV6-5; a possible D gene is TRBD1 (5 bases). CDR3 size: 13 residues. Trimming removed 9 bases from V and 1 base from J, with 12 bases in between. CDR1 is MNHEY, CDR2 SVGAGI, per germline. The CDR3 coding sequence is TGTGCCAGTAGTAGGGGATTCCAAGAGACCCAGTACTTC. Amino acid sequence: CASSRGFQETQYF.

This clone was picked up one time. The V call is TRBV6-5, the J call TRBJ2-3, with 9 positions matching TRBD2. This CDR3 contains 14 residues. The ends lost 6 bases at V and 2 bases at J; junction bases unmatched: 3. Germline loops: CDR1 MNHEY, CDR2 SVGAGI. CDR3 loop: CASRTSGYTDTQYF. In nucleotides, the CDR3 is TGTGCCAGCAGGACTAGCGGTTACACAGATACGCAGTATTTT.

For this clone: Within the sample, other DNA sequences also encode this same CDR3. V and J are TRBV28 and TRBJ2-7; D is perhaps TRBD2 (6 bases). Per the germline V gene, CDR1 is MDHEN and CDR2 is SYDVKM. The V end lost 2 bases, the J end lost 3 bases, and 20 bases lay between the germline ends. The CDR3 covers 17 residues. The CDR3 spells CASSLTTGLQGHYEQYF. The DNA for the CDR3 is TGTGCCAGCAGTTTAACTACAGGACTACAAGGGCACTACGAGCAGTACTTC. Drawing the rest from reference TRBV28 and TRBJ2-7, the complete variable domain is DVKVTQSSRYLVKRTGEKVFLECVQDMDHENMFWYRQDPGLGLRLIYFSYDVKMKEKGDIPEGYSVSREKKERFSLILESASTNQTSMYLCASSLTTGLQGHYEQYFGPGTRLTVT.

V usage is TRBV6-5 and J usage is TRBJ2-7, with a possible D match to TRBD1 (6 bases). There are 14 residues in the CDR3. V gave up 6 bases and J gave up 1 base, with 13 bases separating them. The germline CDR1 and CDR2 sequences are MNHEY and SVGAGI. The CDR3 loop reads CASRGTRTSYEQYF. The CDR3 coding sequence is TGTGCCAGCAGAGGGACACGGACATCCTACGAGCAGTACTTC.

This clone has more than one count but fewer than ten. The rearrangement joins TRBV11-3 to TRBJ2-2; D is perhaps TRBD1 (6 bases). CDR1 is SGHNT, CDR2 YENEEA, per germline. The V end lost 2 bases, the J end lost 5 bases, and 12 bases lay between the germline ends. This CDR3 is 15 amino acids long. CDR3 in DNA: TGTGCCAGCAGCTTATCAGGGGCTCAAACCGGGGAGCTGTTTTTT. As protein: CASSLSGAQTGELFF.

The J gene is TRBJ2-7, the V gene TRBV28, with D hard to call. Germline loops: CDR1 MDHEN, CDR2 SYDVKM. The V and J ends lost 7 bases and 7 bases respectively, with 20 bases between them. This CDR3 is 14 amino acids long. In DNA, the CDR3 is TGTGCCAGCACCCTCCGGATCGGGTGGAAAGAGCAGTACTTC. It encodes CASTLRIGWKEQYF. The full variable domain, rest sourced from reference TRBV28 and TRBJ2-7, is DVKVTQSSRYLVKRTGEKVFLECVQDMDHENMFWYRQDPGLGLRLIYFSYDVKMKEKGDIPEGYSVSREKKERFSLILESASTNQTSMYLCASTLRIGWKEQYFGPGTRLTVT.

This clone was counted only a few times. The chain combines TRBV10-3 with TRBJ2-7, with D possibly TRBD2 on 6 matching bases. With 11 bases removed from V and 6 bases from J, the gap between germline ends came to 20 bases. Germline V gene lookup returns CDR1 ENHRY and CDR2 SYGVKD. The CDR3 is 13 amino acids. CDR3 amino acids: CASKGGDTGEQYF. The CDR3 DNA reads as TGTGCCTCCAAAGGCGGGGATACGGGCGAGCAGTACTTC.

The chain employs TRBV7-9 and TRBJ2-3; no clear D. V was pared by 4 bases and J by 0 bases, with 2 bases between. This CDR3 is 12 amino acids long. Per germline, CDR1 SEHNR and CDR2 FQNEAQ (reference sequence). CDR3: CASSSSTDTQYF. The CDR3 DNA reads TGTGCCAGCAGCTCTAGCACAGATACGCAGTATTTT.

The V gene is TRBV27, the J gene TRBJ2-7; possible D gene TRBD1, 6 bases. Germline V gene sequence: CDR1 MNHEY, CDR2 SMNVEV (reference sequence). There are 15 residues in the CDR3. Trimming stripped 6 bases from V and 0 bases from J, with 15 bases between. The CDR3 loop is CASSLAGDNSYEQYF. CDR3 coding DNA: TGTGCCAGCAGCCTCGCCGGGGACAACTCCTACGAGCAGTACTTC.

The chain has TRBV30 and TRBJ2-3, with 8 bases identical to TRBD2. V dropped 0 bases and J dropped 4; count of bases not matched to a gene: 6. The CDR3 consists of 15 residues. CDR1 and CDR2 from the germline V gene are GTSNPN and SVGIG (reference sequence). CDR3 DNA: TGTGCCTGGAGTGTACGGGGGGGAGCCCCAGATACGCAGTATTTT. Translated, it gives CAWSVRGGAPDTQYF.